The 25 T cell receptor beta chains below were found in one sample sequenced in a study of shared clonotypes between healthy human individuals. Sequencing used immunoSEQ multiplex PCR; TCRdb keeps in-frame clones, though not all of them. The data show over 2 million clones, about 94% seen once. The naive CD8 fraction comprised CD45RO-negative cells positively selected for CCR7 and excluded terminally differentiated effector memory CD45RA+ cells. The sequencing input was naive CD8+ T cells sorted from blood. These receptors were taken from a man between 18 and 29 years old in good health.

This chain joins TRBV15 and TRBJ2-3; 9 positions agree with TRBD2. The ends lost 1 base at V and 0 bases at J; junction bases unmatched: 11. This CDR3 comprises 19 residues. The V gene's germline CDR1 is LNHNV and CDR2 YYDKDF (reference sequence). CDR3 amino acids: CATSRGLAGDPGSTDTQYF. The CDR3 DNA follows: TGTGCCACCAGCAGAGGGTTAGCGGGAGACCCTGGGAGCACAGATACGCAGTATTTT.

The CDR3, as DNA: TGTGCCAGCCGATTTGAAGCTTTCTTT. Translating it yields CASRFEAFF. This chain links TRBV27 with TRBJ1-1; D is unresolved. V lost 8 bases and J 7 bases, leaving 5 bases between the germline ends. CDR3 length: 9 residues. Per germline, CDR1 MNHEY and CDR2 SMNVEV (reference sequence).

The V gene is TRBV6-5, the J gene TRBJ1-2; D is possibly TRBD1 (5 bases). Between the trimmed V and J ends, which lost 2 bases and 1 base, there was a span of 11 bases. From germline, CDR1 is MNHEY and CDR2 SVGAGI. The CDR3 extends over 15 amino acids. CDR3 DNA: TGTGCCAGCAGTTACGGGGCGCTTCTTAACTATGGCTACACCTTC. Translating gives CASSYGALLNYGYTF.

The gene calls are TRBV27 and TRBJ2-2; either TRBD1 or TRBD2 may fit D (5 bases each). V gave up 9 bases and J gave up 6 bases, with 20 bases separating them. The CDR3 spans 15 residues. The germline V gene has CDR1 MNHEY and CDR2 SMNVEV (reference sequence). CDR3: CASCNRGPQAGELFF. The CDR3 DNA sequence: TGTGCCAGTTGCAATCGGGGACCGCAAGCCGGGGAGCTGTTTTTT.

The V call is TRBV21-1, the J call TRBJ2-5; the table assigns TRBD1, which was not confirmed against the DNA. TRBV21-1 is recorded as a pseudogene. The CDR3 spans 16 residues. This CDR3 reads CASMAFSDRVAETQYF. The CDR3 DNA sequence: TGTGCCAGCATGGCGTTTTCGGACAGGGTGGCGGAGACCCAGTACTTC.

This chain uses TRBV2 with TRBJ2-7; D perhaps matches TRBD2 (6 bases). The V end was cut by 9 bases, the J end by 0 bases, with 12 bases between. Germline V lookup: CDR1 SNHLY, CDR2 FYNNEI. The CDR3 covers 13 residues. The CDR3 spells CASSWGDSYEQYF. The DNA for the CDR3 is TGTGCCAGTTCTTGGGGGGACTCCTACGAGCAGTACTTC.

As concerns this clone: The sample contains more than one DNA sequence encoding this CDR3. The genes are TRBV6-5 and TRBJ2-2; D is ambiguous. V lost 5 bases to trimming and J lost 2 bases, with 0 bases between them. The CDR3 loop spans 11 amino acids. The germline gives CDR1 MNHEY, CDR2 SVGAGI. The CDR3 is CASSNTGELFF. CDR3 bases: TGTGCCAGCAGTAACACCGGGGAGCTGTTTTTT.

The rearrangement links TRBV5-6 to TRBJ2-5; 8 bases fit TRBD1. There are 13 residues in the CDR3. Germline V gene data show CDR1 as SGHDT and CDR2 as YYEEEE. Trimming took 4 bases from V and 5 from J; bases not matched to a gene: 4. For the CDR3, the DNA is TGTGCCAGCAGCGTGACAGGGGACGAGACCCAGTACTTC. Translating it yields CASSVTGDETQYF.

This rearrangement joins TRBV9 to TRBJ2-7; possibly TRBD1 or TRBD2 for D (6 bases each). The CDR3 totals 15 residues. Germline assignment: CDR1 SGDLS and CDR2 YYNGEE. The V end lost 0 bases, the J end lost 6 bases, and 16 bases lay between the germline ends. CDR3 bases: TGTGCCAGCAGCGTAGAAGGGGGGCGGTTCTCCGAGCAGTACTTC. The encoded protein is CASSVEGGRFSEQYF.

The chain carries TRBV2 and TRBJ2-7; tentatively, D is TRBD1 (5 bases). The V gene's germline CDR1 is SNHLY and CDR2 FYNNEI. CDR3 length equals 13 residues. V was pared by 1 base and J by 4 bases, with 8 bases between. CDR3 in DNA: TGTGCCAGCAGTGAAGTTCAGGGTTACGAGCAGTACTTC. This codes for CASSEVQGYEQYF.

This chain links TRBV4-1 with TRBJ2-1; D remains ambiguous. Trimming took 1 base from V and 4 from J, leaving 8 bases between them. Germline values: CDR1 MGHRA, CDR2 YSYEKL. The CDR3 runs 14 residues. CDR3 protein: CASSQARGYNEQFF. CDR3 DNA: TGCGCCAGCAGCCAAGCTCGTGGTTACAATGAGCAGTTCTTC.

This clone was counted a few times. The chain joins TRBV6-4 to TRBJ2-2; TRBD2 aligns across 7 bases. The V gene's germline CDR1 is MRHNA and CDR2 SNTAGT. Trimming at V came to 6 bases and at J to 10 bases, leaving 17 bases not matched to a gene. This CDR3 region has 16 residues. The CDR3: CASRRPGGSAIVELFF. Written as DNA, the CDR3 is TGTGCCAGCAGGCGGCCCGGCGGGAGCGCTATTGTGGAGCTGTTTTTT.

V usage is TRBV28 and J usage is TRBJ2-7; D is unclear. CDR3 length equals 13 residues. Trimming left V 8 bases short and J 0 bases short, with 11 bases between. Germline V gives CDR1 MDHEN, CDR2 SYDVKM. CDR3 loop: CASEPRSSYEQYF. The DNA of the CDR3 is TGTGCCAGCGAACCAAGGAGCTCCTACGAGCAGTACTTC.

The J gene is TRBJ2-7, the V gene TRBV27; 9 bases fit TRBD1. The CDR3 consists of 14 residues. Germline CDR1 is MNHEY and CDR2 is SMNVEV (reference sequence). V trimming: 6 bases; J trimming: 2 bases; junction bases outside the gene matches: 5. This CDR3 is CASRRGTGTYEQYF. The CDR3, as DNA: TGTGCCAGCAGACGCGGGACAGGGACCTACGAGCAGTACTTC.

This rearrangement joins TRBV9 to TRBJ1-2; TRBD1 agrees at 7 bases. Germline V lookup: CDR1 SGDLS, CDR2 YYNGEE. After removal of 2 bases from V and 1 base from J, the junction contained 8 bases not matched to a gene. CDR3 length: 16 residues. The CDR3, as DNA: TGTGCCAGCAGCGTGGGGGACAGCCTGATTAACTATGGCTACACCTTC. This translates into CASSVGDSLINYGYTF.

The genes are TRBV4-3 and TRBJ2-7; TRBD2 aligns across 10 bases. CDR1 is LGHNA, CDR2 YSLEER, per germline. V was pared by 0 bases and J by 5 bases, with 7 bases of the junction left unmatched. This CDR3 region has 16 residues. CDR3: CASSQDLLAGFNEQYF. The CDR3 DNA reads TGCGCCAGCAGCCAAGACTTACTAGCGGGATTCAACGAGCAGTACTTC.

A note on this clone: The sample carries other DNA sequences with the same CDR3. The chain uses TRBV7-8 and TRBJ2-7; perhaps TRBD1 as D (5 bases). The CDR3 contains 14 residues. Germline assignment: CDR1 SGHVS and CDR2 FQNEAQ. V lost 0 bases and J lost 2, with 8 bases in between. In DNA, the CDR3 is TGTGCCAGCAGCTTAGCGGGGCTAACCTACGAGCAGTACTTC. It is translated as CASSLAGLTYEQYF.

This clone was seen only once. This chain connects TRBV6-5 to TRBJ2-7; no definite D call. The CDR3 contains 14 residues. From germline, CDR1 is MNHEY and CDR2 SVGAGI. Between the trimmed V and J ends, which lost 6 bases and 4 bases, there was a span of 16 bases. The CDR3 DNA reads TGTGCCAGCAGCCTTTCGACCCCCTCTTACGAGCAGTACTTC. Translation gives CASSLSTPSYEQYF.

The CDR3 DNA sequence: TGTGCCAGCAGGGAGGGGACAGGGGTGCCCTACGAGCAGTACTTC. This codes for CASREGTGVPYEQYF. The J gene is TRBJ2-7, the V gene TRBV11-2; 10 nucleotides agree with TRBD1. Losses at the gene ends were 6 bases for V and 2 bases for J; bases not matched to a gene: 7. The germline V gene encodes CDR1 SGHAT and CDR2 FQNNGV. There are 15 residues in the CDR3.

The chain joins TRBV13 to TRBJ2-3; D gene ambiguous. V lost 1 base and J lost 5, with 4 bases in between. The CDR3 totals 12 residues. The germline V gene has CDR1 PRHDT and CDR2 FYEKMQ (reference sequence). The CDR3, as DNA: TGTGCCAGCAGCTTAGAACTAGATACGCAGTATTTT. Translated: CASSLELDTQYF.

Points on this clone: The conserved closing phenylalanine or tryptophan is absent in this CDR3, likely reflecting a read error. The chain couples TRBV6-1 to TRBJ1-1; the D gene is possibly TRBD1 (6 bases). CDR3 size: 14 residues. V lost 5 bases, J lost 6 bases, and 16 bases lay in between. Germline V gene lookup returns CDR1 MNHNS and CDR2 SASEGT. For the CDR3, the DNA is TGTGCCAGCAGTACACAGGGAAGGGGCGCTGAAGCTTTCCTT. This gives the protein CASSTQGRGAEAFL.

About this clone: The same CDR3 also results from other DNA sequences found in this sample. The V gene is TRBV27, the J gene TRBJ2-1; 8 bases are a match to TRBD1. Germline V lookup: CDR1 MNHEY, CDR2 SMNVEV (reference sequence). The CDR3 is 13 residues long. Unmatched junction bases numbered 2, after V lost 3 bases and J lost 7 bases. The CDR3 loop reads CASSLDRANEQFF. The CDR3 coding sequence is TGTGCCAGCAGTTTGGACAGGGCGAATGAGCAGTTCTTC.

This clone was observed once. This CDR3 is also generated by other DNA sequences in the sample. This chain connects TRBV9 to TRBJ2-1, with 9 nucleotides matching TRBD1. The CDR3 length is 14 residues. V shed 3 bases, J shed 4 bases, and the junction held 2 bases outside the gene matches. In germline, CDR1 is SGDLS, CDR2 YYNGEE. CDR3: CASSGGQGYNEQFF. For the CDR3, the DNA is TGTGCCAGCAGCGGAGGACAGGGGTACAATGAGCAGTTCTTC.

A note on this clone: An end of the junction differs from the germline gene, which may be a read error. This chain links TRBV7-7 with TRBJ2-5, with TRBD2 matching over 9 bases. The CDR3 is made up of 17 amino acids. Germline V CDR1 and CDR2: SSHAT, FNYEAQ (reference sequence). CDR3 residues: CASSLGLGRGGAETQYF. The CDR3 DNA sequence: TGTGCTAGCAGCTTAGGATTAGGGCGGGGGGGCGCAGAGACCCAGTACTTC.

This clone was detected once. Here the CDR3 reads CASSSEWGTGGMNTEAFF. In nucleotides, the CDR3 is TGTGCCAGCAGCTCCGAATGGGGGACAGGGGGAATGAACACTGAAGCTTTCTTT. The J gene is TRBJ1-1, the V gene TRBV7-9; TRBD1 matches 11 bases. Germline V gene lookup returns CDR1 SEHNR and CDR2 FQNEAQ (reference sequence). J was trimmed by 0 bases and V by 4 bases; bases with no gene match: 10. The CDR3 runs 18 residues.